Given below is one T cell receptor (beta chain) in context. Its antigen is unidentified. Both 60 Vbeta primers and 13 Jbeta primers went into the PCR. The repertoire was sequenced with immunoSEQ multiplex PCR; TCRdb's copy has only in-frame clones and lacks some. The sample table includes 130,000 to 150,000 clones. This record belongs to a study of cytomegalovirus exposure and HLA in healthy donors. Study-level findings and limits: Researchers had no immune exposure information except CMV serostatus available.

Germline CDR1 MNHNS, CDR2 SASEGT. Trimming removed 4 bases at V and 7 bases at J, with 13 bases between. CDR3 length: 14 amino acids. The TCR sequence derives from a male donor in good health and CMV-seronegative. This chain connects TRBV6-1 to TRBJ1-4; a possible D gene is TRBD1 (6 bases). Sequences were obtained from PBMCs. CDR3 amino acids: CASSVTGTGEKLFF. For the CDR3, the DNA is TGTGCCAGCAGTGTAACAGGGACCGGTGAAAAACTGTTTTTT.